The 3 T cell receptor beta chains below all came from one sample that was sequenced in a study of blood T cell repertoires in COVID-19. Clones were read by immunoSEQ multiplex PCR, and TCRdb kept only the in-frame ones, dropping some. In the table there are about 240,000 clones, around 85% of which are singletons. The specimen sequenced was PBMCs or T cells enriched from blood (not recorded which). Source of these receptors: a woman aged 40 to 50 with acute COVID-19.

The J gene is TRBJ1-2, the V gene TRBV7-9; 7 nucleotides agree with TRBD1. Germline loops: CDR1 SEHNR, CDR2 FQNEAQ (reference sequence). CDR3 length: 15 residues. V dropped 1 base and J dropped 4; count of bases not matched to a gene: 6. CDR3 loop: CASSLGRQGSYGYTF. CDR3 nucleotides: TGTGCCAGCAGCTTAGGAAGACAGGGCTCCTATGGCTACACCTTC.

For the CDR3, the DNA is TGTGCCTGGAGTTCCGGGACTAGCGAAGACACAGATACGCAGTATTTT. This sequence encodes CAWSSGTSEDTDTQYF. This chain connects TRBV30 to TRBJ2-3, with 10 positions matching TRBD2. J lost 2 bases, V lost 2 bases, and 7 bases had no gene match. Germline V lookup: CDR1 GTSNPN, CDR2 SVGIG (reference sequence). The CDR3 spans 16 residues.

This clone was seen only a few times. This rearrangement joins TRBV11-2 to TRBJ2-6; 11 positions agree with TRBD1. In germline, CDR1 is SGHAT, CDR2 FQNNGV. Losses at the gene ends were 4 bases for V and 0 bases for J; bases not matched to a gene: 5. The CDR3 is made up of 18 amino acids. CDR3 sequence: CASSSSGTGGSGANVLTF. The CDR3 bases are TGTGCCAGCAGCTCCTCCGGGACAGGGGGCTCTGGGGCCAACGTCCTGACTTTC.